This T cell receptor (beta chain) derives from a study of T cells after posttransplantation cyclophosphamide. Study findings and constraints: Tissue-infiltrating T cells from skin or gut overlapped little with blood T cells. Later blood repertoires were often dominated by clones from the donor CD8+ memory compartment.

This clone came up many times. Its target is unknown. Clones were read by immunoSEQ multiplex PCR, and TCRdb kept only the in-frame ones, dropping some. This sample comprises over 35,000 clones, none seen once only. The TCR originated in a man aged 35 to 55 in good health, CMV-negative, and a related stem cell transplant donor. Sequencing was done on a sample of PBMCs.

The CDR3 DNA is TGTGCCAGCAGCAAACAGGGGGCTACACTGAACACTGAAGCTTTCTTT. It specifies CASSKQGATLNTEAFF. The chain is built from TRBV11-2 and TRBJ1-1; 9 bases align to TRBD1. The CDR3 has 16 amino acids. Germline V gives CDR1 SGHAT, CDR2 FQNNGV. V was pared by 5 bases and J by 0 bases, with 7 bases of the junction left unmatched. The whole variable domain, filled in from reference TRBV11-2 and TRBJ1-1, reads EAGVAQSPRYKIIEKRQSVAFWCNPISGHATLYWYQQILGQGPKLLIQFQNNGVVDDSQLPKDRFSAERLKGVDSTLKIQPAKLEDSAVYLCASSKQGATLNTEAFFGQGTRLTVV.